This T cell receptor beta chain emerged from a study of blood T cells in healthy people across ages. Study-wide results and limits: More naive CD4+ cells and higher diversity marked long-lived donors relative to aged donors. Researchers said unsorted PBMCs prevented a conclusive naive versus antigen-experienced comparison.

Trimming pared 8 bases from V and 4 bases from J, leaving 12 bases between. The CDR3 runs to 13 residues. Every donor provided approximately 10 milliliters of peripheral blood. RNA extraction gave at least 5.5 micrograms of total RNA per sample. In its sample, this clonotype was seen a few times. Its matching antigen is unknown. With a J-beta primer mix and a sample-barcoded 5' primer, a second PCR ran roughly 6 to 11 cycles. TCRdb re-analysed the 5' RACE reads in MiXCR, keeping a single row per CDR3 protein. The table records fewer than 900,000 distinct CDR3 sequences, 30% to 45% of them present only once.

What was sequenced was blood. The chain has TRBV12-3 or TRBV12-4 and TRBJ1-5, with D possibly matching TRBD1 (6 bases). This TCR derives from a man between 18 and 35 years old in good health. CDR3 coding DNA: TGTGCCAGCGGACCCACAGGGAATCAGCCCCAGCATTTT. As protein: CASGPTGNQPQHF.